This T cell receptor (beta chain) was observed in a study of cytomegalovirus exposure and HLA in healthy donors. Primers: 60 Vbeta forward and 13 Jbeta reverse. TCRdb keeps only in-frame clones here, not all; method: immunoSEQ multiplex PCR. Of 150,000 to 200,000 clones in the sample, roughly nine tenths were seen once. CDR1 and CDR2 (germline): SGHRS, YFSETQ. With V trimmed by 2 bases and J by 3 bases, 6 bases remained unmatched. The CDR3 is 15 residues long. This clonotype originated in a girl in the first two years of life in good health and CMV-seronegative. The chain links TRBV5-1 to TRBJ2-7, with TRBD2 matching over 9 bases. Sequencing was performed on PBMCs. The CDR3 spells CASSFGIAGDYEQYF. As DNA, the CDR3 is TGCGCCAGCAGCTTCGGAATAGCGGGAGACTACGAGCAGTACTTC.